The 13 T cell receptor beta chains given below trace back to one sample, sequenced in a study of blood T cell repertoires in COVID-19. Here immunoSEQ multiplex PCR was the method, and the copy in TCRdb shows in-frame clones only, minus some. The sample lists some 130,000 clones, 70% to 90% occurring once. Sequenced sample: peripheral blood. The receptors originated from a man between 45 and 60 years old with acute or convalescent COVID-19.

The rearrangement joins TRBV5-1 to TRBJ2-7, with 7 bases matching TRBD1. The germline V gene encodes CDR1 SGHRS and CDR2 YFSETQ. The CDR3 has 14 residues. The V gene end was trimmed by 1 base and the J gene end by 6 bases; junction bases not matched to a gene: 7. The CDR3 DNA sequence: TGCGCCAGCAGCTTGTTTGTACAGGGGAGCGAGCAGTACTTC. Translating it yields CASSLFVQGSEQYF.

The J gene is TRBJ1-1, the V gene TRBV6-6; maybe TRBD1 (5 bases). The V gene's germline CDR1 is MNHNY and CDR2 SVGAGI (reference sequence). The CDR3 runs 13 residues. V was shortened by 8 bases and J by 2 bases, with 12 bases between the two germline ends. In nucleotides, the CDR3 is TGTGCCAGCCCCCGGGGGGTTAACACTGAAGCTTTCTTT. The encoded protein is CASPRGVNTEAFF.

The chain uses TRBV28 and TRBJ1-5; D perhaps matches TRBD1 (5 bases). With 6 bases removed from V and 0 bases from J, the gap between germline ends came to 15 bases. Germline V gives CDR1 MDHEN, CDR2 SYDVKM. This CDR3 spans 16 amino acids. As DNA, the CDR3 is TGTGCCAGCAGGACGCTAGGGGCTGGTAGCAATCAGCCCCAGCATTTT. Translated: CASRTLGAGSNQPQHF.

The chain uses TRBV16 and TRBJ2-2; no clear D. The CDR3 length is 13 residues. Germline V gene data show CDR1 as KGHSY and CDR2 as FQNENV. Between the trimmed V and J ends, which lost 7 bases and 4 bases, there was a span of 10 bases. The chain's CDR3 is CASTLGLTGELFF. In DNA, the CDR3 is TGTGCCAGCACCCTTGGGCTCACCGGGGAGCTGTTTTTT.

The chain is built from TRBV19 and TRBJ1-1, with D possibly being TRBD1 (6 bases). The CDR3 covers 11 residues. V lost 10 bases to trimming and J lost 5 bases, with 11 bases between them. Germline CDR1 reads LNHDA; CDR2 reads SQIVND (reference sequence). CDR3 nucleotides: TGTGCCACCCAGGGGTGGACTGAAGCTTTCTTT. This gives the protein CATQGWTEAFF.

The chain carries TRBV24-1 and TRBJ2-2, with 7 positions matching TRBD2. Germline trimming cut 4 bases from V and 0 bases from J; bases unmatched to any gene: 4. The CDR3 length is 16 residues. Germline V CDR1 and CDR2: KGHDR, SFDVKD. The CDR3 sequence is CATSDGGRANTGELFF. DNA of the CDR3: TGTGCCACCAGTGACGGGGGGAGGGCGAACACCGGGGAGCTGTTTTTT.

The chain is built from TRBV28 and TRBJ2-5; 10 nucleotides align to TRBD1. Germline CDR1 is MDHEN and CDR2 is SYDVKM. V shed 7 bases and J 13 bases; nucleotides not matched to a gene: 18. The CDR3 is 15 residues long. This chain's CDR3 is CASTARGTGDPPSYF. CDR3 nucleotide sequence: TGTGCCAGCACCGCACGGGGGACAGGGGACCCCCCTTCGTACTTC. Together with reference TRBV28 and TRBJ2-5, the CDR3 gives the full variable domain: DVKVTQSSRYLVKRTGEKVFLECVQDMDHENMFWYRQDPGLGLRLIYFSYDVKMKEKGDIPEGYSVSREKKERFSLILESASTNQTSMYLCASTARGTGDPPSYFGPGTRLLVL.

Only a few counts were recorded for this clone. The chain carries TRBV7-2 and TRBJ2-7; 9 nucleotides agree with TRBD2. In germline, CDR1 is SGHTA, CDR2 FQGNSA. The CDR3 has 16 residues. J was trimmed by 6 bases and V by 4 bases; bases with no gene match: 13. Here the CDR3 DNA reads TGTGCCAGCAGCTCAACAGGCGGGAGGGCCTTAGGCGAGCAGTACTTC. This translates into CASSSTGGRALGEQYF. Supplemented by reference TRBV7-2 and TRBJ2-7, the full variable domain reads GAGVSQSPSNKVTEKGKDVELRCDPISGHTALYWYRQSLGQGLEFLIYFQGNSAPDKSGLPSDRFSAERTGGSVSTLTIQRTQQEDSAVYLCASSSTGGRALGEQYFGPGTRLTVT.

In this sample, this clone turned up once. This chain uses TRBV10-3 with TRBJ1-1; 7 nucleotides align to TRBD1. The CDR3 covers 16 residues. Trimming took 3 bases from V and 0 from J; bases not matched to a gene: 7. Germline lookup yields CDR1 ENHRY and CDR2 SYGVKD. The CDR3: CAISDRTGSVNTEAFF. The CDR3 nucleotides are TGTGCCATCAGTGACAGGACAGGATCGGTGAACACTGAAGCTTTCTTT.

The rearrangement links TRBV7-9 to TRBJ1-2; 11 bases match TRBD1. From germline, CDR1 is SEHNR and CDR2 FQNEAQ (reference sequence). This CDR3 comprises 14 residues. The junction had 3 bases not matched to a gene; V was cut back by 5 bases and J by 4 bases. CDR3 DNA: TGTGCCAGCAGCCCCGGGACAGGGGGCTATGGCTACACCTTC. Protein: CASSPGTGGYGYTF. The full variable domain, its missing parts supplied by reference TRBV7-9 and TRBJ1-2, is DTGVSQNPRHKITKRGQNVTFRCDPISEHNRLYWYRQTLGQGPEFLTYFQNEAQLEKSRLLSDRFSAERPKGSFSTLEIQRTEQGDSAMYLCASSPGTGGYGYTFGSGTRLTVV.

This chain joins TRBV4-1 and TRBJ2-3; 10 nucleotides match TRBD1. CDR3 length: 17 residues. Germline V gene data show CDR1 as MGHRA and CDR2 as YSYEKL. V shed 1 base and J 2 bases; nucleotides not matched to a gene: 6. CDR3 sequence reads: CASSQAGTGVFTDTQYF. As DNA, the CDR3 is TGCGCCAGCAGCCAAGCCGGGACAGGGGTTTTCACAGATACGCAGTATTTT.

This chain links TRBV27 with TRBJ2-7, with 11 nucleotides matching TRBD2. Trimming at V came to 3 bases and at J to 2 bases, leaving 3 bases not matched to a gene. The germline gives CDR1 MNHEY, CDR2 SMNVEV (reference sequence). The CDR3 extends over 15 amino acids. CDR3 DNA sequence: TGTGCCAGCAGTTTCGGGACTAGCGGAGCCTACGAGCAGTACTTC. Encoded protein: CASSFGTSGAYEQYF.

The rearrangement uses TRBV28 and TRBJ1-1; 9 bases match TRBD1. The CDR3 totals 15 residues. Germline trimming cut 3 bases from V and 9 bases from J; bases unmatched to any gene: 11. From germline, CDR1 is MDHEN and CDR2 SYDVKM. The CDR3 sequence is CASSFIGAGQGKAFF. The DNA of the CDR3 is TGTGCCAGCAGTTTTATTGGTGCGGGACAGGGCAAAGCTTTCTTT.